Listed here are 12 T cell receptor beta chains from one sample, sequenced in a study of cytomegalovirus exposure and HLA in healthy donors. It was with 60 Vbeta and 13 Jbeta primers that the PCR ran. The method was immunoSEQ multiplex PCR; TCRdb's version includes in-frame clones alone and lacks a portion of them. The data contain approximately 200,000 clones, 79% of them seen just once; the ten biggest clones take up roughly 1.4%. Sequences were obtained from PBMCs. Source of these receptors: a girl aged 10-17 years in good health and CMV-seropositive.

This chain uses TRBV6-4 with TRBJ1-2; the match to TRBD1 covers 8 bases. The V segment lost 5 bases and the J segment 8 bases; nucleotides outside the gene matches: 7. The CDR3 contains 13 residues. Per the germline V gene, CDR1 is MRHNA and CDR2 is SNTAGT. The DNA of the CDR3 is TGTGCCAGCAGTACCCACAGGGGGGACGGCTACACCTTC. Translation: CASSTHRGDGYTF.

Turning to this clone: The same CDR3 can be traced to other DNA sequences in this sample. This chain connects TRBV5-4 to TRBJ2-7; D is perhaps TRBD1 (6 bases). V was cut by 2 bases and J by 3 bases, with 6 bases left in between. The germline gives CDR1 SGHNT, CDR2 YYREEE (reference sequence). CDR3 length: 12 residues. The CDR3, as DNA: TGTGCCAGCAGCTTACAGGGCTACGAGCAGTACTTC. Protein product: CASSLQGYEQYF. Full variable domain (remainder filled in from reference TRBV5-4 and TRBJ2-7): ETGVTQSPTHLIKTRGQQVTLRCSSQSGHNTVSWYQQALGQGPQFIFQYYREEENGRGNFPPRFSGLQFPNYSSELNVNALELDDSALYLCASSLQGYEQYFGPGTRLTVT.

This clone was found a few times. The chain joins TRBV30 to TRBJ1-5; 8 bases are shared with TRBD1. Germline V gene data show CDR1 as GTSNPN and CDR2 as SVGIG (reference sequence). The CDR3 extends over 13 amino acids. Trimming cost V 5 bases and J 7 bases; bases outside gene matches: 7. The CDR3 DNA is TGTGCCTGGGGAGGACAGGGCTCCCAGCCCCAGCATTTT. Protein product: CAWGGQGSQPQHF.

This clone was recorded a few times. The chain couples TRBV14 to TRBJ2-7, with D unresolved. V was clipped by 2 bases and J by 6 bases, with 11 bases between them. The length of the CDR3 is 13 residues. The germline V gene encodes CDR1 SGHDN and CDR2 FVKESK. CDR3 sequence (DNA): TGTGCCAGCAGCCAATCCGGTTCGGGCGAGCAGTACTTC. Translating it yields CASSQSGSGEQYF.

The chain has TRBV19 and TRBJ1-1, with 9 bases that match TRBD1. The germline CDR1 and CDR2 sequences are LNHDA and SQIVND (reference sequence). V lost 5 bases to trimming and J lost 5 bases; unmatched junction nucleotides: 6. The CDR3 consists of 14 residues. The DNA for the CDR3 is TGTGCCAGTAGTCTACAGGGGGCCTGGACTGAAGCTTTCTTT. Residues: CASSLQGAWTEAFF. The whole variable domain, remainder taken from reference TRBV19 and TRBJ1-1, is DGGITQSPKYLFRKEGQNVTLSCEQNLNHDAMYWYRQDPGQGLRLIYYSQIVNDFQKGDIAEGYSVSREKKESFPLTVTSAQKNPTAFYLCASSLQGAWTEAFFGQGTRLTVV.

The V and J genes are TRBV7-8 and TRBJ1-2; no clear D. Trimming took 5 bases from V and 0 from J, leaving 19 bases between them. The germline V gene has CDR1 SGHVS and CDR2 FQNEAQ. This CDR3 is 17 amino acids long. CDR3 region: CASSKRGGVKPNYGYTF. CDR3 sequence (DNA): TGTGCCAGCAGCAAAAGAGGAGGTGTCAAGCCTAACTATGGCTACACCTTC.

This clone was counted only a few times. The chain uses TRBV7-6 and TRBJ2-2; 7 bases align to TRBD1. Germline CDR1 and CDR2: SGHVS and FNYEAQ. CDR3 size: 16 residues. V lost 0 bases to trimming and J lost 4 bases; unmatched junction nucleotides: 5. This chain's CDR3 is CASSLAGQPGTGELFF. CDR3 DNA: TGTGCCAGCAGCTTAGCGGGACAGCCGGGCACCGGGGAGCTGTTTTTT.

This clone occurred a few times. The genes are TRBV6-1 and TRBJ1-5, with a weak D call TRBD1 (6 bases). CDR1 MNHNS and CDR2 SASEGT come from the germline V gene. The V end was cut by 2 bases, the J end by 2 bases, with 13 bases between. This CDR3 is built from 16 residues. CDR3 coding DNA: TGTGCCAGCAGTGAATTAGGGGGATACGGCAATCAGCCCCAGCATTTT. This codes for CASSELGGYGNQPQHF.

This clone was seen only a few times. The CDR3 DNA sequence: TGTGCCAGCAGCCGAAATACAGGGGTGAACACTGAAGCTTTCTTT. Encoded protein: CASSRNTGVNTEAFF. The chain joins TRBV5-6 to TRBJ1-1; 7 positions match TRBD1. J gave up 0 bases and V 4 bases, and 6 bases lay outside the gene matches. Germline CDR1 reads SGHDT; CDR2 reads YYEEEE. This CDR3 is built from 15 residues.

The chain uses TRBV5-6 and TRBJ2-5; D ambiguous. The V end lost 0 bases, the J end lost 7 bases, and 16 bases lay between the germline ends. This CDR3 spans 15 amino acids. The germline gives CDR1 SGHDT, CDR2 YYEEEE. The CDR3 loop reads CASSLAPDTPGTQYF. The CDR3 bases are TGTGCCAGCAGCTTGGCTCCTGACACGCCAGGGACCCAGTACTTC. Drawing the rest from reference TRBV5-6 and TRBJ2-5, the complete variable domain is DAGVTQSPTHLIKTRGQQVTLRCSPKSGHDTVSWYQQALGQGPQFIFQYYEEEERQRGNFPDRFSGHQFPNYSSELNVNALLLGDSALYLCASSLAPDTPGTQYFGPGTRLLVL.

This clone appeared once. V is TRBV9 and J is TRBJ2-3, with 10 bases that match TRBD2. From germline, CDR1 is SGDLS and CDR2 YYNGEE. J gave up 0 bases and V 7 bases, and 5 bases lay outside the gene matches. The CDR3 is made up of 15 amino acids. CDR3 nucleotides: TGTGCCAGCCTAGCGGGGGAAACTAGCACAGATACGCAGTATTTT. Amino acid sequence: CASLAGETSTDTQYF.

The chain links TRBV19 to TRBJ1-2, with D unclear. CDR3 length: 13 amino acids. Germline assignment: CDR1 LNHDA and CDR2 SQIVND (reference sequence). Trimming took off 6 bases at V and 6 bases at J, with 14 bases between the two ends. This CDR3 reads CASRRTVIHGYTF. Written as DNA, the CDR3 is TGTGCCAGTAGAAGGACTGTCATACATGGCTACACCTTC.